These 12 T cell receptor beta chains were all obtained from the same sample, sequenced in a study of neoadjuvant anti-PD-1 for oral cavity cancer. TCRdb's table, derived via immunoSEQ multiplex PCR, lists solely in-frame clones and lacks some. The repertoire holds some 15,000 clones, with less than 85% as singletons. The input for sequencing was PBMCs, taken before nivolumab (anti-PD-1) treatment. These receptor sequences come from a person between 40 and 85 years old with oral cavity squamous cell carcinoma.

The CDR3 protein is CASNSLLGNTGELFF. CDR3 nucleotides: TGTGCCAGTAATTCCCTCCTAGGGAACACCGGGGAGCTGTTTTTT. The chain is built from TRBV19 and TRBJ2-2; unclear D gene. V gave up 7 bases and J gave up 1 base, with 13 bases separating them. The CDR3 consists of 15 residues. Germline CDR1 is LNHDA and CDR2 is SQIVND (reference sequence).

The CDR3 DNA reads as TGTGCCAGCCCAGAAGCGGCCGGGGGCGCAGATACGCAGTATTTT. Translation gives CASPEAAGGADTQYF. This chain uses TRBV6-1 with TRBJ2-3; D could derive from TRBD1 or TRBD2 (6 bases each). The CDR3 is made up of 15 amino acids. V dropped 8 bases and J dropped 4 bases, with 19 bases sitting between them. Germline CDR1 and CDR2: MNHNS and SASEGT.

The chain recombines TRBV2 with TRBJ2-1; D may be TRBD1 or TRBD2 (5 bases each). V was trimmed by 0 bases and J by 5 bases, leaving 17 bases between them. Germline-derived CDR1 and CDR2 are SNHLY and FYNNEI. The CDR3 covers 17 residues. The CDR3: CASSEAPGRLTDNEQFF. The CDR3 DNA reads as TGTGCCAGCAGTGAAGCGCCGGGACGTTTGACAGACAATGAGCAGTTCTTC.

This chain joins TRBV10-1 and TRBJ2-5, with 9 bases matching TRBD1. V was clipped by 3 bases and J by 1 base; unmatched bases: 6. Germline-derived CDR1 and CDR2 are WNHNN and SYGVQD (reference sequence). The CDR3 is 16 amino acids. The CDR3 reads CASSDPGTGIQETQYF. CDR3 DNA sequence: TGCGCCAGCAGTGATCCCGGGACAGGGATCCAAGAGACCCAGTACTTC.

The chain links TRBV30 to TRBJ1-4, with 10 bases lining up with TRBD1. Unmatched junction bases numbered 3, after V lost 1 base and J lost 4 bases. Germline loops: CDR1 GTSNPN, CDR2 SVGIG (reference sequence). CDR3 size: 15 residues. CDR3 bases: TGTGCCTGGAGTGGACAGGGGGCGAATAATGAAAAACTGTTTTTT. Protein sequence: CAWSGQGANNEKLFF. Drawing the rest from reference TRBV30 and TRBJ1-4, the complete variable domain is SQTIHQWPATLVQPVGSPLSLECTVEGTSNPNLYWYRQAAGRGLQLLFYSVGIGQISSEVPQNLSASRPQDRQFILSSKKLLLSDSGFYLCAWSGQGANNEKLFFGSGTQLSVL.

This clone was recorded once. The chain carries TRBV30 and TRBJ1-1; the D is unclear. With 8 bases removed from V and 0 bases from J, the gap between germline ends came to 16 bases. Germline V CDR1 and CDR2: GTSNPN, SVGIG (reference sequence). The CDR3 runs 14 residues. The CDR3, as DNA: TGTGCCCAGACCCTCTTAACAATGAACACTGAAGCTTTCTTT. Protein sequence: CAQTLLTMNTEAFF.

The chain joins TRBV6-5 to TRBJ2-1; 13 bases fit TRBD2. Germline CDR1 reads MNHEY; CDR2 reads SVGAGI. V gave up 5 bases and J gave up 9 bases; unmatched junction bases: 4. This CDR3 has 14 residues. CDR3 DNA: TGTGCCAGCAGTCCGGGACTAGCGGGAATTGAGCAGTTCTTC. Protein sequence: CASSPGLAGIEQFF.

The chain recombines TRBV5-6 with TRBJ1-5; TRBD1 aligns across 9 bases. Losses at the gene ends were 4 bases for V and 7 bases for J; bases not matched to a gene: 3. Germline CDR1 is SGHDT and CDR2 is YYEEEE. The CDR3 has 13 residues. The CDR3 DNA reads as TGTGCCAGCAGCCTGACAGGGGGACAGCCCCAGCATTTT. This codes for CASSLTGGQPQHF.

The chain joins TRBV9 to TRBJ2-2; 9 nucleotides align to TRBD1. V gave up 3 bases and J gave up 1 base; unmatched junction bases: 7. The CDR3 is 17 amino acids. Germline V gene data show CDR1 as SGDLS and CDR2 as YYNGEE. This CDR3 reads CASSGKPGQGNTGELFF. The CDR3 coding sequence is TGTGCCAGCAGCGGTAAACCGGGACAGGGGAACACCGGGGAGCTGTTTTTT.

A few counts support this clone. The V call is TRBV7-2, the J call TRBJ1-5, with D hard to call. Germline V lookup: CDR1 SGHTA, CDR2 FQGNSA. Trimming left V 1 base short and J 2 bases short, with 12 bases between. The CDR3 is made up of 16 amino acids. The CDR3 region is CASSLVASGGNQPQHF. DNA for the CDR3: TGTGCCAGCAGCTTAGTGGCAAGCGGGGGCAATCAGCCCCAGCATTTT.

The chain carries TRBV19 and TRBJ1-1; D is undetermined. Germline CDR1 LNHDA, CDR2 SQIVND (reference sequence). Trimming took off 4 bases at V and 1 base at J, with 7 bases between the two ends. The CDR3 runs to 13 residues. The CDR3 here is CASSSRSNTEAFF. The CDR3 nucleotides are TGTGCCAGTAGTAGCAGGTCGAACACTGAAGCTTTCTTT.

V and J are TRBV27 and TRBJ2-1; 12 bases map to TRBD2. Per the germline V gene, CDR1 is MNHEY and CDR2 is SMNVEV (reference sequence). This CDR3 spans 15 amino acids. Trimming cost V 6 bases and J 8 bases; bases outside gene matches: 8. CDR3 sequence (DNA): TGTGCCAGCAGAACCCTAGCGGGGGGGCTTTATGAGCAGTTCTTC. Its protein product is CASRTLAGGLYEQFF.